This T cell receptor (beta chain) stems from a study of patients and donors after allogeneic stem cell transplantation. This CDR3 is 15 amino acids long. The J segment lost 4 bases and the V segment lost 11 bases, leaving 10 bases of the junction unmatched. Germline CDR1 is SNHLY and CDR2 is FYNNEI. Only a few counts were recorded for this clonotype. TCRdb reprocessed the RT-PCR reads via MiXCR and lists one record per CDR3 protein. The sample carries about 57,000 distinct CDR3 sequences, approximately 12% recorded once. The sequence derives from a human donor who was either an allogeneic HSCT recipient or a stem cell or donor lymphocyte infusion donor (not recorded which). It is not recorded whose cells these are; they may come from a transplant donor. The chain recombines TRBV2 with TRBJ2-1; 11 bases line up with TRBD2. Sequences were obtained from blood, either unsorted or a sorted T cell fraction (not recorded which). The CDR3: CADKDRLAGYNEQFF. CDR3 nucleotide sequence: TGTGCCGATAAAGACAGACTAGCGGGATACAATGAGCAGTTCTTC.